The 14 T cell receptor beta chains below were found in one sample sequenced in a study of shared clonotypes between healthy human individuals. This table comes from immunoSEQ multiplex PCR, and its TCRdb copy is limited to in-frame clones, with some not included. The sample has nearly 1 million clones; about three quarters are singletons. What was sequenced was memory CD4+ T cells sorted from blood. The subset: CD45RA-negative fraction. The receptors were gathered from a man between 18 and 29 years old in good health.

Of note for this clone: This sample includes further DNA sequences coding for the same CDR3. J is TRBJ2-1 and V is TRBV2; no reliable D call. Germline-derived CDR1 and CDR2 are SNHLY and FYNNEI. With 1 base removed from V and 9 bases from J, the gap between germline ends came to 7 bases. The CDR3 totals 12 residues. DNA for the CDR3: TGTGCCAGCAGTGAAGTGGGGTTTGAGCAGTTCTTC. Protein product: CASSEVGFEQFF.

The chain links TRBV7-2 to TRBJ1-2; possibly TRBD1 for D (5 bases). Germline CDR1 SGHTA, CDR2 FQGNSA. V gave up 3 bases and J gave up 2 bases, with 10 bases separating them. This CDR3 contains 14 residues. The CDR3 loop reads CASSFRDWNYGYTF. DNA of the CDR3: TGTGCCAGCAGCTTTAGGGACTGGAACTATGGCTACACCTTC.

This chain uses TRBV6-1 with TRBJ2-7; TRBD1 is a possible D gene (6 bases). The V and J ends lost 6 bases and 6 bases respectively, with 12 bases between them. Looked up from germline, CDR1 is MNHNS and CDR2 is SASEGT. CDR3 length: 12 amino acids. CDR3 in amino acids: CASRGQSSEQYF. The CDR3 nucleotides read TGTGCCAGCAGAGGACAGAGTTCCGAGCAGTACTTC.

The gene calls are TRBV13 and TRBJ2-7; 8 bases are shared with TRBD1. With 2 bases clipped from V and 2 bases from J, the junction kept 8 bases outside the gene matches. The CDR3 is 16 amino acids. Germline CDR1 reads PRHDT; CDR2 reads FYEKMQ (reference sequence). CDR3 nucleotide sequence: TGTGCCAGCAGCTTACGCCTCGGACAGGGCACCTACGAGCAGTACTTC. It yields the protein CASSLRLGQGTYEQYF.

J is TRBJ2-5 and V is TRBV4-3; the D call may be TRBD1 or TRBD2 (5 bases each). Looked up from germline, CDR1 is LGHNA and CDR2 is YSLEER. This CDR3 is 16 amino acids long. The germline V and J ends were trimmed by 1 base and 4 bases, with 16 bases remaining between them. The CDR3 sequence is CASSQVAGAARETQYF. CDR3 sequence (DNA): TGCGCCAGCAGCCAAGTTGCCGGGGCAGCTAGAGAGACCCAGTACTTC.

In this sample, this clone turned up many times. This CDR3 is CAWSVQGLYGYTF. CDR3 in DNA: TGTGCCTGGAGTGTTCAGGGGCTCTATGGCTACACCTTC. V is TRBV30 and J is TRBJ1-2; possible D gene TRBD1, 6 bases. The CDR3 spans 13 residues. V shed 0 bases and J shed 4 bases, with 9 bases lying between them. Germline CDR1 and CDR2: GTSNPN and SVGIG (reference sequence).

The gene calls are TRBV5-1 and TRBJ2-2; D is possibly TRBD1 (6 bases). The V gene's germline CDR1 is SGHRS and CDR2 YFSETQ. Trimming left V 4 bases short and J 8 bases short, with 9 bases between. The CDR3 totals 12 residues. The CDR3 nucleotides are TGCGCCAGCAGCACCGGGACAGGGGAGCTGTTTTTT. It codes for CASSTGTGELFF.

The chain recombines TRBV7-3 with TRBJ2-2; D is uncertain. From germline, CDR1 is SGHTA and CDR2 FQGTGA. This CDR3 comprises 13 residues. Trimming removed 5 bases from V and 8 bases from J, with 12 bases in between. The CDR3 reads CASSATVPGELFF. CDR3 nucleotide sequence: TGTGCCAGCAGCGCAACAGTGCCGGGGGAGCTGTTTTTT.

The chain combines TRBV7-9 with TRBJ1-4; tentatively, D is TRBD1 (5 bases). Trimming removed 1 base at V and 5 bases at J, with 8 bases between. The length of the CDR3 is 14 residues. Germline V gene sequence: CDR1 SEHNR, CDR2 FQNEAQ (reference sequence). CDR3 sequence (DNA): TGTGCCAGCAGCTTAGAGGGGAAGAATGAAAAACTGTTTTTT. Its protein is CASSLEGKNEKLFF.

V and J are TRBV6-5 and TRBJ1-1; the match to TRBD1 covers 9 bases. Germline V lookup: CDR1 MNHEY, CDR2 SVGAGI. The V gene end was trimmed by 6 bases and the J gene end by 11 bases; junction bases not matched to a gene: 13. This CDR3 has 14 amino acids. The DNA of the CDR3 is TGTGCCAGCAGGGCCGGGACAGGGCAGTATGAGGCTTTCTTT. It specifies CASRAGTGQYEAFF.

The J gene is TRBJ1-5, the V gene TRBV6-1; 8 nucleotides agree with TRBD1. CDR3 length equals 13 residues. Germline lookup yields CDR1 MNHNS and CDR2 SASEGT. V shed 6 bases, J shed 6 bases, and the junction held 4 bases outside the gene matches. The CDR3 spells CASRGQDTQPQHF. DNA for the CDR3: TGTGCCAGCAGGGGACAGGACACTCAGCCCCAGCATTTT.

J is TRBJ2-3 and V is TRBV30; 9 bases agree with TRBD2. Unmatched junction bases numbered 12, after V lost 7 bases and J lost 1 base. Germline-derived CDR1 and CDR2 are GTSNPN and SVGIG (reference sequence). The length of the CDR3 is 16 residues. The CDR3 DNA is TGTGCCTCCGATGGGGCTAGCGGGATTGGCACAGATACGCAGTATTTT. This encodes CASDGASGIGTDTQYF.

The chain links TRBV27 to TRBJ1-1; TRBD1 matches at 7 bases. Trimming at V came to 0 bases and at J to 1 base, leaving 5 bases not matched to a gene. Germline CDR1 and CDR2: MNHEY and SMNVEV (reference sequence). CDR3 length equals 16 residues. The CDR3 DNA is TGTGCCAGCAGTTTATCAACGACAGGGAAGAACACTGAAGCTTTCTTT. Protein: CASSLSTTGKNTEAFF.

A single count supports this clone. In the same sample, other DNA sequences code for this CDR3. The chain uses TRBV7-9 and TRBJ1-2; tentatively, D is TRBD1 (5 bases). The CDR3 length is 12 residues. Per the germline V gene, CDR1 is SEHNR and CDR2 is FQNEAQ (reference sequence). The V end was cut by 3 bases, the J end by 5 bases, with 7 bases between. The CDR3 DNA is TGTGCCAGCAGCTTGGAGGGGTATGGCTACACCTTC. Translated, it gives CASSLEGYGYTF.